These 5 T cell receptor beta chains originate from one sample sequenced in a study (TCRdb year 2016). Library prep was done by RT-PCR. TCRdb records Illumina MiSeq as the sequencer. TCRdb took the public reads, trimmed them with fastp at Q25, ran MiXCR for clone calling and kept in-frame beta chains. Rows merge per CDR3 protein into single entries with the most common DNA and genes. The sample contains about 700,000 distinct CDR3 sequences, 12% to 15% of them found a single time. 3.6% of the sample rests with the top ten. Sequencing used memory CD4+ T cells from blood. These receptors all stem from a female donor in good health, serving as a healthy control.

This clonotype was picked up a small number of times. The chain is built from TRBV4-3 and TRBJ2-3; a possible D gene is TRBD2 (5 bases). Looked up from germline, CDR1 is LGHNA and CDR2 is YSLEER. There are 15 residues in the CDR3. V gave up 2 bases and J gave up 4 bases, with 13 bases separating them. CDR3 nucleotide sequence: TGCGCCAGCAGCCAATCTGACACTAGGCCAGATACGCAGTATTTT. This gives the protein CASSQSDTRPDTQYF.

Many counts were recorded for this clonotype. The gene calls are TRBV27 and TRBJ2-4; D might be TRBD2 (5 bases). Trimming cost V 6 bases and J 5 bases, with 8 bases left between them. Germline V CDR1 and CDR2: MNHEY, SMNVEV (reference sequence). This CDR3 has 12 residues. CDR3 nucleotides: TGTGCCAGCAGCGACTACGAAAACATTCAGTACTTC. This codes for CASSDYENIQYF.

This clonotype was found once. This chain uses TRBV18 with TRBJ1-1; D gene uncertain. This CDR3 region has 15 residues. Trimming shortened V by 3 bases and J by 3 bases, and 14 bases separated the two germline ends. Per the germline V gene, CDR1 is KGHSH and CDR2 is LQKENI. For the CDR3, the DNA is TGTGCCAGCTCACCGTCGGCAGGAATCTACACTGAAGCTTTCTTT. Its translation: CASSPSAGIYTEAFF.

The V call is TRBV6-5, the J call TRBJ1-2; D gene uncertain. The CDR3 consists of 12 residues. Trimming removed 9 bases from V and 4 bases from J, with 12 bases in between. Germline CDR1 is MNHEY and CDR2 is SVGAGI. Here the CDR3 reads CASAAPGYGYTF. The CDR3, as DNA: TGTGCCAGTGCGGCGCCCGGCTATGGCTACACCTTC.

The V gene is TRBV20-1, the J gene TRBJ1-2; D gene uncertain. CDR1 and CDR2 (germline): DFQATT, SNEGSKA (reference sequence). V was cut by 6 bases and J by 7 bases, with 12 bases left in between. The CDR3 covers 11 residues. This CDR3 is CSANSWGGYTF. The DNA for the CDR3 is TGCAGTGCAAACAGCTGGGGTGGCTACACCTTC.